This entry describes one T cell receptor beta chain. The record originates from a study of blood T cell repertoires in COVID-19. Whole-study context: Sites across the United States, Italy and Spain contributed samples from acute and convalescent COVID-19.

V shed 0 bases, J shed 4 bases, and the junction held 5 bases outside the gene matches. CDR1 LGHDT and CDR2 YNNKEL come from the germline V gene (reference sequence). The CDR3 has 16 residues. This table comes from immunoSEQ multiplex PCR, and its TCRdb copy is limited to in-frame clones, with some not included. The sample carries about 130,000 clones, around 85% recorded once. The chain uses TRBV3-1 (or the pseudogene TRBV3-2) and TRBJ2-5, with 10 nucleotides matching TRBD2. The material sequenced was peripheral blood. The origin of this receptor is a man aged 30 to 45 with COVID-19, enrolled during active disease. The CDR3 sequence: CASSQDVLAGVETQYF. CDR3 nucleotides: TGTGCCAGCAGCCAAGATGTTCTAGCGGGAGTAGAGACCCAGTACTTC.